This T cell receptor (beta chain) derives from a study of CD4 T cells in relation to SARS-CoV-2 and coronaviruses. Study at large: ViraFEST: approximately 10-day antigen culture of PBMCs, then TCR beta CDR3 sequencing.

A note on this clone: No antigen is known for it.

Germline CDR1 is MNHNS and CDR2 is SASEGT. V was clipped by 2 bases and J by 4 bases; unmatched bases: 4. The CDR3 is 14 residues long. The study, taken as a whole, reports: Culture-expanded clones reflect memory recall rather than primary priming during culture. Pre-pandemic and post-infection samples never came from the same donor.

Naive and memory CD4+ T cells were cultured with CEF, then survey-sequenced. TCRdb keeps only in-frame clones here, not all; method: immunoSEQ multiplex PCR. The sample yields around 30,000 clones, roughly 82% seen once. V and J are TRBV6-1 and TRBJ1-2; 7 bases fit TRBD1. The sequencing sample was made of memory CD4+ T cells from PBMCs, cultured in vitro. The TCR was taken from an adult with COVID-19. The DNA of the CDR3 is TGTGCCAGCAGTGAACCAGGGGGTGGCTATGGCTACACCTTC. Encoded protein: CASSEPGGGYGYTF.